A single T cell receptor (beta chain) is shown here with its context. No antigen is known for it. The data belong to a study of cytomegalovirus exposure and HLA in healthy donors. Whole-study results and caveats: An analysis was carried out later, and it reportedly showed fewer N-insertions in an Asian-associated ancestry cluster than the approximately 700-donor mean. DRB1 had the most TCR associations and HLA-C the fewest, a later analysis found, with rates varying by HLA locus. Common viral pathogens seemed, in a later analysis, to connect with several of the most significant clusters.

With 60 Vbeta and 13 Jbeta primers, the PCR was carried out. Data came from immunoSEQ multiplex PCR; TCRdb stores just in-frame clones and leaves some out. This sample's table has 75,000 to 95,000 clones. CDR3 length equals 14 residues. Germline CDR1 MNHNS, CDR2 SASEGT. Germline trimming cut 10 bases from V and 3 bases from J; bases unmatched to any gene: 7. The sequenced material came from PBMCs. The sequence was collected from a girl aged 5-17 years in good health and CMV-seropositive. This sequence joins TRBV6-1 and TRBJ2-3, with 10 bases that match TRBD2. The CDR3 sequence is CAIWQRGGTDTQYF. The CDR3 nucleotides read TGTGCCATATGGCAGCGGGGGGGAACAGATACGCAGTATTTT.